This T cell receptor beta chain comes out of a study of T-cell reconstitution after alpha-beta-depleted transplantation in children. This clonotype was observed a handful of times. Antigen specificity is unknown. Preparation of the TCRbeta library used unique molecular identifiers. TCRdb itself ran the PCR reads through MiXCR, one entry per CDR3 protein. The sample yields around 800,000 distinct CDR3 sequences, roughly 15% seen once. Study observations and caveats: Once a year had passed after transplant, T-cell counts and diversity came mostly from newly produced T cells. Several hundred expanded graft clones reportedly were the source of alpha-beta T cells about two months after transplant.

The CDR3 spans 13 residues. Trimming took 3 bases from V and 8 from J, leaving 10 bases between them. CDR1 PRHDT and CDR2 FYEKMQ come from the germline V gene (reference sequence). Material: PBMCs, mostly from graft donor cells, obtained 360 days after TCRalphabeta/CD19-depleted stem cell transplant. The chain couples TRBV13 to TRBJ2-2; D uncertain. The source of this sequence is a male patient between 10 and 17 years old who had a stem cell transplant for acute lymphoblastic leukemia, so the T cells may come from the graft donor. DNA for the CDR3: TGTGCCAGCAGCTTCACAGTAAGGGGGGAGCTGTTTTTT. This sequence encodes CASSFTVRGELFF.